This T cell receptor (beta chain) is from a study of cytotoxic CD8 clonotypes in ibrutinib-treated CLL. Libraries were prepared by immunoSEQ multiplex PCR; TCRdb keeps only in-frame clonotypes and omits some of them. Altogether 130,000 or so clones are present, over 75% being singletons, with the ten largest covering about 2.1%. Germline CDR1 and CDR2: MNHNS and SASEGT. Deletions cut 11 bases from V and 1 base from J, with 12 bases between. The CDR3 runs to 13 residues. The sample was PBMCs, taken after 24 months of ibrutinib treatment. The origin of this receptor is a human donor with chronic lymphocytic leukemia. The chain joins TRBV6-1 to TRBJ1-3; D is perhaps TRBD1 (5 bases). The DNA for the CDR3 is TGTGCCTCCGGCCCAGGGTCTGGAAACACCATATATTTT. It codes for CASGPGSGNTIYF.